Shown below are 10 T cell receptor beta chains from a single sample sequenced in a study of blood T cells in healthy people across ages. Using a J-beta primer mix together with a sample-barcoded 5' primer, a second PCR was run for about 6 to 11 cycles. TCRdb called the 5' RACE reads again in MiXCR, with one record for every CDR3 protein. This sample has about 780,000 distinct CDR3 sequences, with 46% found just once. Sample: blood. These receptors were taken from a man at least 80 years old in good health.

The J gene is TRBJ2-7, the V gene TRBV12-3 or TRBV12-4; maybe TRBD2 (6 bases). The CDR3 contains 14 residues. The V end lost 6 bases, the J end lost 2 bases, and 14 bases lay between the germline ends. The CDR3: CASSLASTTYEQYF. CDR3 bases: TGTGCCAGCAGCCTAGCGTCCACCACCTACGAGCAGTACTTC.

This clonotype was seen once. V and J are TRBV30 and TRBJ2-1, with 8 bases identical to TRBD1. V dropped 3 bases and J dropped 10; count of bases not matched to a gene: 11. Germline V gene lookup returns CDR1 GTSNPN and CDR2 SVGIG (reference sequence). There are 14 residues in the CDR3. DNA of the CDR3: TGTGCCTGGAGCAGGAGCTCAGGGGGCAGGGAGCAGTTCTTC. Encoded protein: CAWSRSSGGREQFF.

The J gene is TRBJ2-1, the V gene TRBV5-1; a possible D gene is TRBD2 (6 bases). CDR3 length: 13 amino acids. The V and J ends lost 3 bases and 7 bases respectively, with 11 bases between them. Germline lookup yields CDR1 SGHRS and CDR2 YFSETQ. The CDR3 region is CASSSGLLNEQFF. The CDR3 DNA sequence: TGCGCCAGCAGCTCGGGACTTCTTAATGAGCAGTTCTTC. Supplemented by reference TRBV5-1 and TRBJ2-1, the full variable domain reads KAGVTQTPRYLIKTRGQQVTLSCSPISGHRSVSWYQQTPGQGLQFLFEYFSETQRNKGNFPGRFSGRQFSNSRSEMNVSTLELGDSALYLCASSSGLLNEQFFGPGTRLTVL.

This clonotype was counted many times. The CDR3 protein is CASSSRSGGFYEQYF. In DNA form, the CDR3 reads TGTGCCAGCAGCAGCCGGAGCGGGGGGTTCTACGAGCAGTACTTC. The chain joins TRBV7-2 to TRBJ2-7, with 9 bases aligning to TRBD2. The CDR3 contains 15 residues. CDR1 and CDR2 (germline): SGHTA, FQGNSA. V shed 5 bases, J shed 3 bases, and the junction held 8 bases outside the gene matches.

The chain is built from TRBV7-2 and TRBJ2-7, with 8 positions matching TRBD1. This CDR3 comprises 16 residues. The V gene's germline CDR1 is SGHTA and CDR2 FQGNSA. With V trimmed by 1 base and J by 5 bases, 10 bases remained unmatched. CDR3 sequence (DNA): TGTGCCAGCAGCTTAGTTTACGCCGGACAGGGCAACGAGCAGTACTTC. Its protein is CASSLVYAGQGNEQYF.

This clonotype was counted a few times. The J gene is TRBJ2-1, the V gene TRBV27; D gene unclear. CDR3 size: 14 residues. Germline V gene sequence: CDR1 MNHEY, CDR2 SMNVEV (reference sequence). V was shortened by 3 bases and J by 8 bases, with 14 bases between the two germline ends. CDR3 residues: CASSFDTTWDEQFF. DNA for the CDR3: TGTGCCAGCAGTTTTGATACGACGTGGGATGAGCAGTTCTTC.

As for this clonotype: One junction end disagrees with the germline gene, perhaps due to a read error. CDR3 in amino acids: CSSSVAAGEAKLFF. CDR3 coding DNA: TGTTCCAGCAGCGTAGCGGCAGGGGAGGCAAAACTGTTTTTT. V usage is TRBV9 and J usage is TRBJ1-4; perhaps TRBD1 as D (6 bases). The CDR3 covers 14 residues. Germline CDR1 is SGDLS and CDR2 is YYNGEE.

This clonotype occurred a few times. V is TRBV12-3 or TRBV12-4 and J is TRBJ2-1; tentative D call: TRBD2 (6 bases). This CDR3 is built from 15 residues. Trimming removed 1 base at V and 4 bases at J, with 11 bases between. Written as DNA, the CDR3 is TGTGCCAGCAGTTTAGGCGGGATAAGGTACAATGAGCAGTTCTTC. This gives the protein CASSLGGIRYNEQFF.

The CDR3 sequence: CSTSPFMNRGGYTF. CDR3 in DNA: TGCAGTACTTCACCCTTTATGAACAGGGGTGGCTACACCTTC. The chain has TRBV20-1 and TRBJ1-2; 7 bases are shared with TRBD1. CDR1 and CDR2 from the germline V gene are DFQATT and SNEGSKA (reference sequence). Unmatched junction bases numbered 16, after V lost 8 bases and J lost 7 bases. This CDR3 spans 14 amino acids.

V and J are TRBV24-1 and TRBJ2-7, with D perhaps matching TRBD1 or TRBD2 (5 bases each). V was cut by 4 bases and J by 0 bases, with 15 bases left in between. Germline V gene data show CDR1 as KGHDR and CDR2 as SFDVKD. This CDR3 comprises 16 residues. The CDR3 protein is CATSEGVGSNSYEQYF. The DNA of the CDR3 is TGTGCCACCAGTGAGGGGGTCGGGTCGAACTCCTACGAGCAGTACTTC.